The rows below give T cell receptor beta chains drawn from one sample of a study of Tregs in tolerant kidney transplant recipients. Sequenced by immunoSEQ multiplex PCR; TCRdb stores in-frame clones only, minus some. The sample lists under 100,000 clones, approximately 90% occurring once. The specimen was CD8+ T cells from blood. Source of these receptors: a human donor in good health. Each CDR3 is given with its conserved first and last residue. Fields, in order: clone size, J gene, D gene, V gene, CDR3 DNA, CDR3 protein. The D gene is left open where the match is weak. Not all rows give a size; the values are once, few, many and, for expanded clones, a class.

.,TRBJ2-3,.,TRBV5-6,TGTGCCAGCAGCCCGGCCGAGGATACGCAGTATTTT,CASSPAEDTQYF
.,TRBJ2-1,TRBD2,TRBV5-1,TGCGCCAGCAGCACCGGACTAGCGGGAGGGAATGAGCAGTTCTTC,CASSTGLAGGNEQFF
.,TRBJ2-7,.,TRBV7-3,TGTGCCAGCAGCTTAACAGGGATACACGAGCAGTACTTC,CASSLTGIHEQYF
.,TRBJ1-4,TRBD1,TRBV13,TGTGCCAGCAGCCTAAGGGGACAGGGGGATGAAAAACTGTTTTTT,CASSLRGQGDEKLFF
.,TRBJ2-5,TRBD2,TRBV27,TGTGCCAGCAGTTTGGTTGGTTCCCTCGGACTAGGGCTGGAGACCCAGTACTTC,CASSLVGSLGLGLETQYF
.,TRBJ2-7,TRBD2,TRBV5-4,TGTGCCAGCAGCTTGGGAAGTTTGGCGGGAGGGTACGAGCAGTACTTC,CASSLGSLAGGYEQYF
.,TRBJ1-2,.,TRBV7-9,TGTGCCAGCAGCTTAGCTGTCAGTGTCGACTATGGCTACACCTTC,CASSLAVSVDYGYTF
once,TRBJ2-7,TRBD1,TRBV4-1,TGCGCCAGCAGCCCACCCCCGACAGGGAATTTGCGCGAGCAGTACTTC,CASSPPPTGNLREQYF
.,TRBJ2-3,.,TRBV4-2,TGTGCCAGCAGCCAAGATGAGGTTACGCAGTATTTT,CASSQDEVTQYF
.,TRBJ2-7,TRBD2,TRBV7-9,TGTGCCAGCAGCTTTGTTGGGGGGGACTACGAGCAGTACTTC,CASSFVGGDYEQYF
few,TRBJ1-2,.,TRBV7-9,TGTGCCAGCAGCTCAGTGGGGGGATATGGCTACACCTTC,CASSSVGGYGYTF
.,TRBJ2-1,TRBD2,TRBV7-9,TGTGCCAGCAGCATAGGACTAGCGGGAGTATCTTCGTCCTACAATGAGCAGTTCTTC,CASSIGLAGVSSSYNEQFF
.,TRBJ1-1,.,TRBV4-1,TGCGCCAGCAGCCAACAAAGAGACGGATACACTGAAGCTTTCTTT,CASSQQRDGYTEAFF
few,TRBJ1-2,.,TRBV6-1,TGTGCCAGCAGTGAGCGTATGGAATTAGATAACTATGGCTACACCTTC,CASSERMELDNYGYTF
.,TRBJ1-6,TRBD1,TRBV30,TGTGCCTGGAGTAGGACAGGGTATTCACCCCTCCACTTT,CAWSRTGYSPLHF
.,TRBJ2-7,.,TRBV2,TGTGCCAGCAGTGTGGAGACAGCCTACGAGCAGTACTTC,CASSVETAYEQYF
.,TRBJ2-1,.,TRBV29-1,TGCAGCGTTGAAGATGTGGAGGGAGAAGGCGCCGATGAGCAGTTCTTC,CSVEDVEGEGADEQFF
.,TRBJ2-5,TRBD2,TRBV7-3,TGTGCCAGCACCCCTAAACGGGGGGGCGCGGAGACCCAGTACTTC,CASTPKRGGAETQYF
once,TRBJ2-6,.,TRBV29-1,TGCAGCGTTTACGACCATGGACATTACTCTGGGGCCAACGTCCTGACTTTC,CSVYDHGHYSGANVLTF
few,TRBJ1-2,.,TRBV9,TGTGCCAGCAGCCCCAGAGCCAACTATGGCTACACCTTC,CASSPRANYGYTF
.,TRBJ2-1,.,TRBV11-2,TGTGCCAGCAGCCCAGGACAAGGTTGGGATGAGCAGTTCTTC,CASSPGQGWDEQFF
.,TRBJ2-1,TRBD2,TRBV10-3,TGTGCCATCAGTTCCGGGACTAGCGGTTACAATGAGCAGTTCTTC,CAISSGTSGYNEQFF
.,TRBJ2-1,TRBD2,TRBV29-1,TGCAGCGTTGAAGATGAAAGCCCTAGCGGGGGGGCCTCTGGTGAGCAGTTCTTC,CSVEDESPSGGASGEQFF
.,TRBJ2-2,.,TRBV18,TGTGCCAGCTCACATGGAGGGGATAACACCGGGGAGCTGTTTTTT,CASSHGGDNTGELFF
.,TRBJ2-3,TRBD2,TRBV13,TGTGCCAGCAGCTTAGCAGGTGCGGGAGGGCCTCCAGATACGCAGTATTTT,CASSLAGAGGPPDTQYF
.,TRBJ1-2,TRBD1,TRBV7-9,TGTGCCAGCAGCTTAGATTCCGGGACAGACCTCTATGGCTACACCTTC,CASSLDSGTDLYGYTF
.,TRBJ2-7,TRBD2,TRBV19,TGTGCCAGTAGTATAGTAGCGGGAACCCTCAACGAGCAGTACTTC,CASSIVAGTLNEQYF
.,TRBJ2-5,TRBD1,TRBV15,TGTGCCACCTCTCCTTCCGGGACAGGGGTCGAGACCCAGTACTTC,CATSPSGTGVETQYF
.,TRBJ2-3,TRBD1,TRBV15,TGTGCCACCAGCAGGGCCTTCGGACAGGGCACTACCGATACGCAGTATTTT,CATSRAFGQGTTDTQYF
once,TRBJ2-7,TRBD1,TRBV7-6,TGTGCCAGCAGCTTAGGGACAGGGTCCTACGAGCAGTACTTC,CASSLGTGSYEQYF
.,TRBJ2-7,TRBD2,TRBV4-1,TGCGCCAGCAGCCCGGGACTACTTATCTACGAGCAGTACTTC,CASSPGLLIYEQYF
once,TRBJ1-1,.,TRBV4-1,TGCGCCAGCAGCCAAGGGGCAGGAACGGACCTGAACACTGAAGCTTTCTTT,CASSQGAGTDLNTEAFF
.,TRBJ2-2,.,TRBV5-4,TGTGCCAGCAGCTTGAACACCGGGGAGCTGTTTTTT,CASSLNTGELFF
.,TRBJ2-3,TRBD2,TRBV2,TGTGCCAGCGGAGGGACTAGCGCTAGCACAGATACGCAGTATTTT,CASGGTSASTDTQYF
once,TRBJ2-5,TRBD2,TRBV9,TGTGCCAGCAGCCCTAGCGGGGGGGCGGAGACCCAGTACTTC,CASSPSGGAETQYF
.,TRBJ1-1,TRBD1,TRBV7-8,TGTGCCAGCAGCTTACAGGGGGGACGGGTCGACACTGAAGCTTTCTTT,CASSLQGGRVDTEAFF
.,TRBJ2-3,TRBD1,TRBV10-3,TGTGCCATCAGCCAAGGACAGGGGCCGAGCACAGATACGCAGTATTTT,CAISQGQGPSTDTQYF
.,TRBJ1-2,.,TRBV27,TGTGCCAGCAGTTTCGCGGGACCTGGCTATGGCTACACCTTC,CASSFAGPGYGYTF
once,TRBJ2-3,.,TRBV4-2,TGTGCCAGCAGCCAAGAGGCCGAGGGCACAGATACGCAGTATTTT,CASSQEAEGTDTQYF
.,TRBJ2-7,TRBD2,TRBV19,TGTGCCAGTAGCTTCTCCCGGGACAGACCGGGACTAGCGCTTTCCTACGAGCAGTACTTC,CASSFSRDRPGLALSYEQYF
.,TRBJ2-1,TRBD2,TRBV13,TGTGCCAGCAGCTACCGACTAGCGGGAGGGCGGGCCAATGAGCAGTTCTTC,CASSYRLAGGRANEQFF
.,TRBJ2-7,.,TRBV21-1,TGTGCCAGCAGCAAAATCCCTCCGGACAGCAAAAGCTCCTACGAGCAGTACTTC,CASSKIPPDSKSSYEQYF
.,TRBJ2-7,.,TRBV7-9,TGTGCCAGCAGCCCCTCCACCTACGAGCAGTACTTC,CASSPSTYEQYF
.,TRBJ2-7,TRBD2,TRBV7-8,TGTGCCAGCAGCTTTATCAGGCCGGGAGGGCACTCCTACGAGCAGTACTTC,CASSFIRPGGHSYEQYF
.,TRBJ2-2,TRBD2,TRBV6-5,TGTGCCAGCAGTTACGTGAGCGGGAGCTTGGGCGGGGAGCTGTTTTTT,CASSYVSGSLGGELFF
once,TRBJ1-2,TRBD1,TRBV7-9,TGTGCCAGCAGTTTTTCGGGACAGGGGGGCTATGGCTACACCTTC,CASSFSGQGGYGYTF
.,TRBJ2-7,TRBD1,TRBV7-9,TGTGCCAGCAGCGCCCGGGACAGTGATTCCTACGAGCAGTACTTC,CASSARDSDSYEQYF
.,TRBJ2-7,.,TRBV7-9,TGTGCCAGCAGCTTGAGGGGGGCTGATTTCTACGAGCAGTACTTC,CASSLRGADFYEQYF
.,TRBJ2-7,.,TRBV7-9,TGTGCCAGCAGCTTTGCTCCCTACGAGCAGTACTTC,CASSFAPYEQYF
.,TRBJ1-5,.,TRBV19,TGTGCCAGTAGTATCGAACCGGGCCAGGGGTGGCAGCCCCAGCATTTT,CASSIEPGQGWQPQHF
.,TRBJ2-1,.,TRBV11-3,TGTGCCAGCAGCTTAGATCCCCGCGATGAGCAGTTCTTC,CASSLDPRDEQFF
once,TRBJ2-1,TRBD2,TRBV5-1,TGCGCCAGCAGCTTGGAGGCGGGGGGCTACAATGAGCAGTTCTTC,CASSLEAGGYNEQFF
.,TRBJ2-7,TRBD2,TRBV29-1,TGCAGCGTTGAAGATCTGGCTAGCGGGGCCTACGAGCAGTACTTC,CSVEDLASGAYEQYF
.,TRBJ1-5,TRBD1,TRBV6-1,TGTGCCAGCAGTGTCAACGACAGGGGCGGCAATCAGCCCCAGCATTTT,CASSVNDRGGNQPQHF